This T cell receptor beta chain was retrieved from a study of blood T cell repertoires in COVID-19 (dated by TCRdb to 2018 to 2021). The study in broad terms: Collaborator samples came from the United States, Italy and Spain and covered acute and convalescent phases of COVID-19. The prospective study material was composed of cDNA or gDNA derived from T cells, B-cell-depleted T cells, or PBMCs. Deeply sampled blood TCRbeta repertoires from subjects exposed to, actively infected with, or recovered from COVID-19 were included in the dataset. A freely available public database, intended as a resource for researchers studying the immune response to SARS-CoV-2, is where the repertoires were released. The samples were drawn from two sources: the first 160 participants of the ongoing ImmuneRACE study, and 950 to 1,500 subjects contributed by 6 global collaborators. The sample metadata nearly always contained a de-identified subject ID, COVID-19 status, age in years and sex. Where HLA class I and class II types were available, the types were taken from metadata supplied by the sample provider, not from assay-based typing. The paper's findings and limits, for the study overall: The quantity of clinical and demographic metadata differed by source and by participant and was supplied without curation.

TCRbeta CDR3 regions were amplified from genomic DNA by means of the immunoSEQ Assay, a bias-controlled multiplex PCR. In the authors' own workflow: Nucleated cell counts per sample were estimated from amplification of reference gene primers within the assay. To quantify the absolute abundance of each unique TCRbeta CDR3 rearrangement, sequence reads were collapsed and filtered. For each sample, productive Simpson clonality was calculated by taking the square root of Simpson's diversity index across productive rearrangements. Here the immuneACCESS table is served through TCRdb, limited to in-frame sequences with V and J called. Missing clones are a known gap in these copies; in checked studies unresolved V genes cover under half, and the rest lacks a known reason. V, J and clone size derive from that table, while D and trimming were established from the DNA sequence. This sample is represented by tens of thousands of clones; roughly nine tenths of them were singletons. Approximately 27% of the sample goes to the ten largest clones.

Concerning this clone: Its antigen is not yet known. There are no base qualities to consult, and no much larger clone falls within one base.

Collaborating institutions collected whole blood in K2EDTA tubes following their own protocols. Collaborator samples were shipped for TCRbeta analysis as frozen whole blood, isolated PBMCs, or DNA extracted from either sample type. The cysteine opens and the phenylalanine closes a CDR3 of 16 amino acids. Only the CDR3 part of the read is kept: 48 bases, read in frame from the first base. From the germline V gene (reference sequence), CDR1 is LGHDT and CDR2 is YNNKEL. V has 4 bases trimmed and J has 1 base trimmed; junction bases matching no gene number 5. The chain uses TRBV3-1 (or the pseudogene TRBV3-2) and TRBJ2-5, with TRBD2 identical over 11 junction bases. Material for sequencing was peripheral blood. The sequence derives from a woman of 80 years or more with acute or convalescent COVID-19. The nucleotide sequence reads TGTGCCAGCAGCCCCCTAGCGGGGGGTTTCCAAGAGACCCAGTACTTC. The encoded protein is CASSPLAGGFQETQYF.